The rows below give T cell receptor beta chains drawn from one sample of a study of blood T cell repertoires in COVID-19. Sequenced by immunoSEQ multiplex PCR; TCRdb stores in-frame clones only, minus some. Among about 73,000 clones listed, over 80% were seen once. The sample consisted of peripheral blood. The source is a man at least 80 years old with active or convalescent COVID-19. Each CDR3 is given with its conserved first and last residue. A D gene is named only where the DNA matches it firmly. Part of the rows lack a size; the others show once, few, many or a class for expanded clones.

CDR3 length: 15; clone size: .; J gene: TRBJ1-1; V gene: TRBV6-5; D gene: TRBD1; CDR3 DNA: TGTGCCAGCAGTTACAGGGGACAGGGGAACACTGAAGCTTTCTTT; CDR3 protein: CASSYRGQGNTEAFF
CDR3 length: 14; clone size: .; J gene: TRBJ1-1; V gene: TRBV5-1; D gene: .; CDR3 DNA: TGCGCCAGCAGCTCTACACGGGGGAATACTGAAGCTTTCTTT; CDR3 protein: CASSSTRGNTEAFF
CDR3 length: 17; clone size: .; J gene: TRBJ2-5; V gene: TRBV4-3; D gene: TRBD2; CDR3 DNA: TGCGCCAGCAGCCCGAAGGCGAAAGCGGGGTACCAAGAGACCCAGTACTTC; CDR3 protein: CASSPKAKAGYQETQYF
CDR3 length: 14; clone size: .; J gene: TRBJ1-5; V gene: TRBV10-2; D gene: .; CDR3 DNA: TGCGCCAGCAGTGAGTCACCGGGTCCCCAGCCCCAGCATTTT; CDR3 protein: CASSESPGPQPQHF
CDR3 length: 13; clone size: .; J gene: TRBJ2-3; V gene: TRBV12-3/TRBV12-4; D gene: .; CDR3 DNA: TGTGCCAGCAGTCTCCAGGGTAGGGGTACGCAGTATTTT; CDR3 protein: CASSLQGRGTQYF
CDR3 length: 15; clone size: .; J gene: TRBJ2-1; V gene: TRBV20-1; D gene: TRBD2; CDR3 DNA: TGCAGTGCTAGTCGGCTAGCGGGAGTATTTGATGAGCAGTTCTTC; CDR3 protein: CSASRLAGVFDEQFF
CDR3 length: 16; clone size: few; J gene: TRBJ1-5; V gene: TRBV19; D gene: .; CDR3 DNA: TGTGCCAGTAGTCCCCCCGGCGGGCAGGATTATCAGCCCCAGCATTTT; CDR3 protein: CASSPPGGQDYQPQHF
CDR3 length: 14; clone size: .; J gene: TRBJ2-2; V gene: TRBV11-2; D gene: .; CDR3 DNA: TGTGCCAGCAGCCTATCGAAACGACTCGGGGAGCTGTTTTTT; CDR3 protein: CASSLSKRLGELFF
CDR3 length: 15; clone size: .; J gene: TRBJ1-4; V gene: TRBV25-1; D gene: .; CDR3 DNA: TGTGCCAGCAGGGCAGCGGGGACAACTAATGAAAAACTGTTTTTT; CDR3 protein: CASRAAGTTNEKLFF
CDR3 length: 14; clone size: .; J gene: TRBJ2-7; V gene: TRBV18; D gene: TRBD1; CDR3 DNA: TGTGCCAGCTCGACAGGGGCACAAACCTACGAGCAGTACTTC; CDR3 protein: CASSTGAQTYEQYF
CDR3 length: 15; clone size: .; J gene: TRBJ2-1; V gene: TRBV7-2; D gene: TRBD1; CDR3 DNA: TGTGCCAGCAGCGAAACGGGACAGTCCTACAATGAGCAGTTCTTC; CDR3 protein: CASSETGQSYNEQFF
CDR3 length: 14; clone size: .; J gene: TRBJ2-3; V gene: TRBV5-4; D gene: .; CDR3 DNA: TGTGCCAGCAGCTTGGCCAGAACCACAGATACGCAGTATTTT; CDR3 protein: CASSLARTTDTQYF
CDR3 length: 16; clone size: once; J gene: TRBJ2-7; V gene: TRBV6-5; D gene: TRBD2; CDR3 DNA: TGTGCCAGCAGTTACTCCCAGCGGGGGAGCTCCTACGAGCAGTACTTC; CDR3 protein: CASSYSQRGSSYEQYF
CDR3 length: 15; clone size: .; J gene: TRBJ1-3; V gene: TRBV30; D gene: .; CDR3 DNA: TGTGCCTGGAGTGTAAAACTTTTCTCTGGAAACACCATATATTTT; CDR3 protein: CAWSVKLFSGNTIYF
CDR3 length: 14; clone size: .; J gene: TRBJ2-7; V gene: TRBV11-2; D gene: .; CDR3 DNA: TGTGCCAGCAGCTTAGGTGGCTCGACCTACGAGCAGTACTTC; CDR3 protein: CASSLGGSTYEQYF
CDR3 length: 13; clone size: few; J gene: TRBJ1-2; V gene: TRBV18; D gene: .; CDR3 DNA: TGTGCCAGCTCACCCGTAATTAAGGGGGGCTACACCTTC; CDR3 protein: CASSPVIKGGYTF
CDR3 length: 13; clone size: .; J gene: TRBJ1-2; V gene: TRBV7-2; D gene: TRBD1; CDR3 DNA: TGTGCCAGCAGCTTAGCCCCACGACAGGGTTACACCTTC; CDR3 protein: CASSLAPRQGYTF
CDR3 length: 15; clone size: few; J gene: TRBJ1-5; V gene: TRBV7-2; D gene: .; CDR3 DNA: TGTGCCAGCAGCTTTATGTCGGGGGGCTCTCAGCCCCAGCATTTT; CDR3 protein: CASSFMSGGSQPQHF
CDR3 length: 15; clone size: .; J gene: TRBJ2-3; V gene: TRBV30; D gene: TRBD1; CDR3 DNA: TGTGCCTGGAGTTTGGCAGGGGGCCGGTCAGATACGCAGTATTTT; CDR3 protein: CAWSLAGGRSDTQYF
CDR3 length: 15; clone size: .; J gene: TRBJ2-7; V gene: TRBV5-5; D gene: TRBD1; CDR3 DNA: TGTGCCAGCAGCTTGTGGGACAGGCATACCTACGAGCAGTACTTC; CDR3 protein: CASSLWDRHTYEQYF
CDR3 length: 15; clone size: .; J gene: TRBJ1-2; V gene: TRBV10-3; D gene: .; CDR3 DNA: TGTGCCATCAGTGAGTCTTCAGGGGACCGCTATGGCTACACCTTC; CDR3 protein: CAISESSGDRYGYTF
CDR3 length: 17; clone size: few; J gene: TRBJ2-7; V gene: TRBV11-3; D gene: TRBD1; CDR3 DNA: TGTGCCAGCAGACCTAATCCCCGGACAGGGGGCGACTACGAGCAGTACTTC; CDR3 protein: CASRPNPRTGGDYEQYF
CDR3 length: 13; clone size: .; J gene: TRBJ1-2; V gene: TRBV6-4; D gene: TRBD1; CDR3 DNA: TGTGCCAGCAAGACAGGGAGGAAGGATGGCTACACCTTC; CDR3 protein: CASKTGRKDGYTF
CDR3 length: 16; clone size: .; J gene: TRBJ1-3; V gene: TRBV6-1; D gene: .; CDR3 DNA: TGTGCCAGCAGTGAAGTATCTTTCGTATCTGGAAACACCATATATTTT; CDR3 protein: CASSEVSFVSGNTIYF
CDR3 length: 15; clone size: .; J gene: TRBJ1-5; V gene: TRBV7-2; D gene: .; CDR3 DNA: TGTGCCAGCAGCTTAGTTGCGGGGGGCAATCAGCCCCAGCATTTT; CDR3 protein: CASSLVAGGNQPQHF
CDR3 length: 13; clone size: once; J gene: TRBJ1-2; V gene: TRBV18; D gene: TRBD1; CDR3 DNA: TGTGCCAGCTCCAGAGGGACAGACTATGGCTACACCTTC; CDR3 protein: CASSRGTDYGYTF
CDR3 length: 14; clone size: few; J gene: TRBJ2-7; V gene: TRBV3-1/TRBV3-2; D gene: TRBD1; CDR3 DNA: TGTGCCAGCAGCCAAGATTACAGGGGGTACGAGCAGTACTTC; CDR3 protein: CASSQDYRGYEQYF
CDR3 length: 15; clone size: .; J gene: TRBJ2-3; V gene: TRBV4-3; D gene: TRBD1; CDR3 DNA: TGCGCCAGCAGCCAAGCCGGACAGGGCACAGATACGCAGTATTTT; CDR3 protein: CASSQAGQGTDTQYF
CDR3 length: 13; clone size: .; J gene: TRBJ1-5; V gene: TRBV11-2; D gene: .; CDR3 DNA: TGTGCCAGCAGCTTAGACTTCCGAGGGCCCCAGCATTTT; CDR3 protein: CASSLDFRGPQHF
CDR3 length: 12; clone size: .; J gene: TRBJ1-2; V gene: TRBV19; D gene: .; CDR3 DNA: TGTGGCTCGGGAGACCGCAACTATGGCTACACCTTC; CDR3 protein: CGSGDRNYGYTF
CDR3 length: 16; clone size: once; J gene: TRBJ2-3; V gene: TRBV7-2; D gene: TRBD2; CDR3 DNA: TGTGCCAGCAGCTTAGGTCTAGCGGGAGGGGCAGATACGCAGTATTTT; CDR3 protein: CASSLGLAGGADTQYF
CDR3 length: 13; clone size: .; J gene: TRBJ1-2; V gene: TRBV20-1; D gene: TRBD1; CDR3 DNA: TGCAGTGCTAGTGGGGGACAGGCGACCCAGTTCACCTTC; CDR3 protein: CSASGGQATQFTF
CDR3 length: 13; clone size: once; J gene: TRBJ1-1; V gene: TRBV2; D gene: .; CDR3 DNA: TGTGCCAGCAGTCCCGGGAGAGACACTGAAGCTTTCTTT; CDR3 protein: CASSPGRDTEAFF
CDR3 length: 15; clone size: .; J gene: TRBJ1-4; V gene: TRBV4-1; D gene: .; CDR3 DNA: TGCGCCAGCAGCCAAGAGGCGGGGAGGAATGAAAAACTGTTTTTT; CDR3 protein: CASSQEAGRNEKLFF
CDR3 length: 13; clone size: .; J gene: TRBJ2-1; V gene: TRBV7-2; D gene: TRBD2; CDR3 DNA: TGTGCCAGCAGCTTAGAGGGACTAAATGAGCAGTTCTTC; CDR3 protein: CASSLEGLNEQFF
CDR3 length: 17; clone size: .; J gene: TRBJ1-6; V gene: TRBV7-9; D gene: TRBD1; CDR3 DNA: TGTGCCAGCAGTCGATTTGTGGACAGGGAGTACCCTTCACCCCTCCACTTT; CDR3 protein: CASSRFVDREYPSPLHF
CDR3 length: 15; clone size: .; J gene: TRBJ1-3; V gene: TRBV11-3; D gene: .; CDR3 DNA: TGTGCCAGCAGCTTATCTCCTACTTCTGGAAACACCATATATTTT; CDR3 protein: CASSLSPTSGNTIYF
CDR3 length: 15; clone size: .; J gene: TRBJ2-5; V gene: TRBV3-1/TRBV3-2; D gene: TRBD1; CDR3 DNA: TGTGCCAGCAGCACCCGTAGGGGGCGTTACGAGACCCAGTACTTC; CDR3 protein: CASSTRRGRYETQYF
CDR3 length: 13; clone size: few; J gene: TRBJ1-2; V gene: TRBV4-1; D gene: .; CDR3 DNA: TGCGCCAGCAGCCCCGGCAGGGAGGATGGCTACACCTTC; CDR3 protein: CASSPGREDGYTF
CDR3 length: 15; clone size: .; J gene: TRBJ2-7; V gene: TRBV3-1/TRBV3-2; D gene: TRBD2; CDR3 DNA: TGTGCCAGCAGCCAGAGACTAGCGGGCTTCTACGAGCAGTACTTC; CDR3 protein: CASSQRLAGFYEQYF
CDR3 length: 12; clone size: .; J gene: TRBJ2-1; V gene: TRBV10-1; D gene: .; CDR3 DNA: TGCGCCAGCAGTGAGACCAACAGGGCGCAGTTCTTC; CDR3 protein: CASSETNRAQFF
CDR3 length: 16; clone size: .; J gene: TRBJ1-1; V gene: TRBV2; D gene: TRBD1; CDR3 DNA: TGTGCCAGCGGACCTTACCGGGACAGGGGAAGTACTGAAGCTTTCTTT; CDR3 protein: CASGPYRDRGSTEAFF
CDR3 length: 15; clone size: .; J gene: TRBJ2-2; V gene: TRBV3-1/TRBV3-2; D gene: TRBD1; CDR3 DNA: TGTGCCAGCAGCCCCGGGACAGGGCGGACCGGGGAGCTGTTTTTT; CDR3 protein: CASSPGTGRTGELFF
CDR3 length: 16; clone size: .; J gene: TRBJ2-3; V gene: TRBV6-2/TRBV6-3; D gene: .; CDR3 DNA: TGTGCCAGCAGTTACGAAGGGGCGCAGGGCACAGATACGCAGTATTTT; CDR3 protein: CASSYEGAQGTDTQYF
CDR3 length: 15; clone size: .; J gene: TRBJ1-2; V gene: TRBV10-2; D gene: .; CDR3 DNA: TGCGCCAGCAGACTCGAGGCGGGGAAAAACTATGGCTACACCTTC; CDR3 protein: CASRLEAGKNYGYTF
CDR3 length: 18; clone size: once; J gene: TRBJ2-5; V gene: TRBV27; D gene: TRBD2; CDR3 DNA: TGTGCCAGCAGTCCCCGCCTGGTAGCGGGGGGCCACGGGGAAGACCAGTACTTC; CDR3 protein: CASSPRLVAGGHGEDQYF
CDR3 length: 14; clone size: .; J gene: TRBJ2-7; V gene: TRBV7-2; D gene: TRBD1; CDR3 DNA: TGTGCCAGCAGCTGGGGACAGGGTCCCTACGAGCAGTACTTC; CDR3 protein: CASSWGQGPYEQYF
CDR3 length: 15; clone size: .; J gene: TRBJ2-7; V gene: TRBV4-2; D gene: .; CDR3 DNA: TGTGCCAGCAGCCAAGAGTGGGCGATTTCCTACGAGCAGTACTTC; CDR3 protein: CASSQEWAISYEQYF
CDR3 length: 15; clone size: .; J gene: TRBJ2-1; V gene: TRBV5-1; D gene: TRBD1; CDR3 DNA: TGCGCCAGCAGCTTGACAGGGGTATCCTACAATGAGCAGTTCTTC; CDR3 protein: CASSLTGVSYNEQFF
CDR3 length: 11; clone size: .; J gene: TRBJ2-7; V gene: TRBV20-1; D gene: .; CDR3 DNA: TGCAGTGCAAGCCAGGGGTACGAGCAGTACTTC; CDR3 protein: CSASQGYEQYF
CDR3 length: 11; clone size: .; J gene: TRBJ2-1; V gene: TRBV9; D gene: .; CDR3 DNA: TGTGCCAGCATGGGGCCTAAAGGGCAGTTCTTC; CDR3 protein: CASMGPKGQFF
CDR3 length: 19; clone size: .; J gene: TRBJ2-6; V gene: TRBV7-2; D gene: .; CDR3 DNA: TGTGCCAGCAGCCTACTCGGAAGGGGGACCCTCTCTGGGGCCAACGTCCTGACTTTC; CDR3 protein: CASSLLGRGTLSGANVLTF
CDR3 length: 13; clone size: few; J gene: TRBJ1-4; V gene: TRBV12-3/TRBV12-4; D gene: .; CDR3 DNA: TGTGCCAGCAGTTATTCGGCTAATGAAAAACTGTTTTTT; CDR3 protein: CASSYSANEKLFF
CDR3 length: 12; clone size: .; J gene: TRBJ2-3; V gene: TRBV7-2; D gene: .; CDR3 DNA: TGTGCCAGCAGCTTGGGCGGGGTTACGCAGTATTTT; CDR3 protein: CASSLGGVTQYF
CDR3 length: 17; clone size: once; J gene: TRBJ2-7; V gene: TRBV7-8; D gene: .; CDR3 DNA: TGTGCCAGCAGCGGACAACTGACAGCATCGATCCCCTACGAGCAGTACTTC; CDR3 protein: CASSGQLTASIPYEQYF
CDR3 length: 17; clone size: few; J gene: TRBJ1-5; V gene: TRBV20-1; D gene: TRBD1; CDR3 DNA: TGCAGTGCTAGTTTGGGGGGACAGGGGTTGCGCAATCAGCCCCAGCATTTT; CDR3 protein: CSASLGGQGLRNQPQHF
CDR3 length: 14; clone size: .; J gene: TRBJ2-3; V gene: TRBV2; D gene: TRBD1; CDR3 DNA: TGTGCCAGCAGTAGGGACAGGGGAGGAGATACGCAGTATTTT; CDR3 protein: CASSRDRGGDTQYF
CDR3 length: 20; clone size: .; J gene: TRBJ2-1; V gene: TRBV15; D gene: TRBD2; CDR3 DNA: TGTGCCACCAGCAGACGCGGGGGTTTGAGTGCAATCATATCCTACAATGAGCAGTTCTTC; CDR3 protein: CATSRRGGLSAIISYNEQFF
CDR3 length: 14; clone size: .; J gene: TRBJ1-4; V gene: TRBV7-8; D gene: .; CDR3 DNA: TGTGCCAGCAGCTTCAGGGATACTAATGAAAAACTGTTTTTT; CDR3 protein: CASSFRDTNEKLFF
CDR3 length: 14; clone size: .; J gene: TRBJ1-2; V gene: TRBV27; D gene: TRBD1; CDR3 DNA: TGTGCCAGCAGTTTGACAGGGGCACTATCTGGCTACACCTTC; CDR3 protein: CASSLTGALSGYTF